The entry below describes one TCR beta chain. Its antigen remains unknown. The source of the sample is a study of cytomegalovirus exposure and HLA in healthy donors. The data were produced by immunoSEQ multiplex PCR, yet TCRdb's version contains in-frame clones alone and is incomplete. This sample has about 160,000 clones, with roughly 86% found just once. Study outcomes and limitations: A classifier reportedly called cytomegalovirus status with high sensitivity and specificity.

The trim removed 2 bases at V and 0 bases at J, leaving 3 bases unmatched. The germline gives CDR1 MNHEY, CDR2 SMNVEV (reference sequence). This CDR3 comprises 18 residues. This sequence joins TRBV27 and TRBJ2-1; 14 bases agree with TRBD2. The sequence was obtained from a woman under 30 in good health and CMV-seropositive. Sequenced material: PBMCs. The chain's CDR3 is CASSLQGLAGVSYNEQFF. CDR3 DNA: TGTGCCAGCAGTTTACAGGGACTAGCGGGAGTCTCCTACAATGAGCAGTTCTTC.